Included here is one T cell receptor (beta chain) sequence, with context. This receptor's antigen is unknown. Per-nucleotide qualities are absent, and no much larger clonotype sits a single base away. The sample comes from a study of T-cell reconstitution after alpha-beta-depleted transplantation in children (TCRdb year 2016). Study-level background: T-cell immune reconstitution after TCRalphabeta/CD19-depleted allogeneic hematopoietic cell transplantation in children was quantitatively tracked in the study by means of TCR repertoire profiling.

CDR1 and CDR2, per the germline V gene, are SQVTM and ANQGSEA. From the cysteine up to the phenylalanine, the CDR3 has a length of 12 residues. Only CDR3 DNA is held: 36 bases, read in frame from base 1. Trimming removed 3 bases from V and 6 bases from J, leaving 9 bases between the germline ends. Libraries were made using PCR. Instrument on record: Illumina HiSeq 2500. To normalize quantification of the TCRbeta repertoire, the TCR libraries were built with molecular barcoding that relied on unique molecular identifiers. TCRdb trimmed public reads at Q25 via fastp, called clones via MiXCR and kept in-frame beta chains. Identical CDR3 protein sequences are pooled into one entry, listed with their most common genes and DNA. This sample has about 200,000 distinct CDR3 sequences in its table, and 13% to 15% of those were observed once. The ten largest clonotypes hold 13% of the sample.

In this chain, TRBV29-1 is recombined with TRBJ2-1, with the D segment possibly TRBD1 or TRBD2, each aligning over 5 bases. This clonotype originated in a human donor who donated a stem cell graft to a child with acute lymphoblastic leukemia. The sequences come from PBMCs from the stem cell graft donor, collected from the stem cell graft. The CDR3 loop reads CSVDQGPNEQFF. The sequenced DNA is TGCAGCGTTGATCAGGGACCCAATGAGCAGTTCTTC.